Presented here are 3 T cell receptor beta chains from one specimen sequenced in a study of response to subunit inactivated influenza vaccine. TCRdb processed the RT-PCR reads anew with MiXCR; each CDR3 protein has one entry. The sample yields roughly 670,000 distinct CDR3 sequences, around 13% seen once. The sequencing used PBMCs from blood, collected roughly 15 days before vaccination. All receptors come from a man aged 45-60 years who received an inactivated influenza vaccine.

The table lists this clonotype with a few counts. V and J are TRBV5-4 and TRBJ2-2; D might be TRBD1 or TRBD2, each matching 7 bases. The CDR3 runs to 16 residues. Germline CDR1 is SGHNT and CDR2 is YYREEE (reference sequence). Trimming stripped 4 bases from V and 4 bases from J, with 17 bases between. The CDR3, as DNA: TGTGCCAGCAGCCCGGCGGGGGACAGCTCCACCGGGGAGCTGTTTTTT. Its protein product is CASSPAGDSSTGELFF.

The chain couples TRBV29-1 to TRBJ2-7, with D possibly matching TRBD1 (6 bases). The CDR3 sequence is 16 residues long. Germline CDR1 reads SQVTM; CDR2 reads ANQGSEA. Between the trimmed V and J ends, which lost 0 bases and 0 bases, there was a span of 15 bases. In DNA form, the CDR3 reads TGCAGCGTTGAAGAAGCTTTCGGACAGTTCTCCTACGAGCAGTACTTC. Amino acid sequence: CSVEEAFGQFSYEQYF.

The rearrangement links TRBV28 to TRBJ1-5, with 10 bases lining up with TRBD1. This CDR3 is built from 15 residues. Germline V gene sequence: CDR1 MDHEN, CDR2 SYDVKM. Germline trimming cut 6 bases from V and 8 bases from J; bases unmatched to any gene: 10. The CDR3 coding sequence is TGTGCCAGCAGAGGGACAGGGGCTTCGAGGGAGCCCCAGCATTTT. It encodes CASRGTGASREPQHF. Supplemented by reference TRBV28 and TRBJ1-5, the full variable domain reads DVKVTQSSRYLVKRTGEKVFLECVQDMDHENMFWYRQDPGLGLRLIYFSYDVKMKEKGDIPEGYSVSREKKERFSLILESASTNQTSMYLCASRGTGASREPQHFGDGTRLSIL.